Presented here are 9 T cell receptor beta chains from one specimen sequenced in a study of blood T cell repertoires in COVID-19. The method was immunoSEQ multiplex PCR; TCRdb's version includes in-frame clones alone and lacks a portion of them. The table has 95,000 to 100,000 clones, about four fifths seen once. The specimen was peripheral blood. Receptor source: a woman aged 60-75 years with acute or convalescent COVID-19.

The chain employs TRBV7-8 and TRBJ1-5, with 12 positions matching TRBD1. Losses at the gene ends were 5 bases for V and 6 bases for J; bases not matched to a gene: 5. From germline, CDR1 is SGHVS and CDR2 FQNEAQ. CDR3 length: 15 residues. CDR3 in amino acids: CASSRGQGAGQPQHF. The CDR3 nucleotides read TGTGCCAGCAGCCGGGGACAGGGGGCGGGTCAGCCCCAGCATTTT.

V is TRBV6-5 and J is TRBJ1-2; weak D call: TRBD1 (5 bases). V was pared by 7 bases and J by 8 bases, with 20 bases between. The CDR3 spans 14 residues. From germline, CDR1 is MNHEY and CDR2 SVGAGI. The CDR3 nucleotides are TGTGCCAGCACCCCCTGGCGGGGGAAAGGAGGCTACACCTTC. Translating gives CASTPWRGKGGYTF.

The chain combines TRBV19 with TRBJ2-2; the D gene is possibly TRBD2 (6 bases). Per germline, CDR1 LNHDA and CDR2 SQIVND (reference sequence). The CDR3 is 15 residues long. The V and J ends lost 3 bases and 5 bases respectively, with 13 bases between them. The DNA of the CDR3 is TGTGCCAGTAGTATCCGCGGGGATGCGACCGGGGAGCTGTTTTTT. This encodes CASSIRGDATGELFF.

This chain connects TRBV6-5 to TRBJ1-5; D remains ambiguous. The CDR3 has 13 amino acids. The germline V gene has CDR1 MNHEY and CDR2 SVGAGI. V was clipped by 5 bases and J by 4 bases, with 9 bases between them. This CDR3 reads CASSLDGNQPQHF. Written as DNA, the CDR3 is TGTGCCAGCAGTCTAGATGGGAATCAGCCCCAGCATTTT.

V usage is TRBV7-9 and J usage is TRBJ2-1; 7 bases agree with TRBD2. The CDR3 spans 14 residues. The germline V gene has CDR1 SEHNR and CDR2 FQNEAQ (reference sequence). With 7 bases clipped from V and 8 bases from J, the junction kept 11 bases outside the gene matches. The CDR3 DNA reads as TGTGCCAGCACCCGGGGAGGGTCCGGGGATGAGCAGTTCTTC. Translating gives CASTRGGSGDEQFF.

V is TRBV7-2 and J is TRBJ2-2, with TRBD2 matching 12 bases. The germline V gene has CDR1 SGHTA and CDR2 FQGNSA. CDR3 length: 14 residues. V shed 7 bases and J 6 bases; nucleotides not matched to a gene: 3. The CDR3, as DNA: TGTGCCAGCATGCTAGCGGGGGGGTCCGGGGAGCTGTTTTTT. Amino acid sequence: CASMLAGGSGELFF.

The chain employs TRBV2 and TRBJ1-6; 9 bases align to TRBD1. Germline CDR1 reads SNHLY; CDR2 reads FYNNEI. V was pared by 9 bases and J by 7 bases, with 4 bases of the junction left unmatched. The CDR3 length is 13 residues. The CDR3 protein is CARQGQGNSPLHF. For the CDR3, the DNA is TGTGCCAGACAGGGACAGGGAAATTCACCCCTCCACTTT.

This sequence joins TRBV3-1 (or the pseudogene TRBV3-2) and TRBJ2-2; 9 bases map to TRBD2. The V gene's germline CDR1 is LGHDT and CDR2 YNNKEL (reference sequence). The CDR3 loop spans 14 amino acids. The trim removed 4 bases at V and 7 bases at J, leaving 4 bases unmatched. The CDR3 DNA is TGTGCCAGCAGCCCTTTAGCGGGGGACGGGGAGCTGTTTTTT. Protein: CASSPLAGDGELFF.

The chain couples TRBV29-1 to TRBJ2-3, with TRBD1 matching over 8 bases. Unmatched junction bases numbered 11, after V lost 6 bases and J lost 9 bases. CDR1 SQVTM and CDR2 ANQGSEA come from the germline V gene. This CDR3 spans 13 amino acids. For the CDR3, the DNA is TGCAGCGTGGCGGCCCAGGGGGCCGGGACGCAGTATTTT. Translation gives CSVAAQGAGTQYF.